This T cell receptor (beta chain) is drawn from a study of OX40 agonist ivuxolimab in advanced cancers. About the research overall: Dose-escalation patients' cancers were hepatocellular carcinoma, melanoma, renal cell or head and neck cancer. The group had a mean age of around 60 years, ranged from roughly 23 to 85, and was around 82% male.

Assay: immunoSEQ multiplex PCR; the TCRdb copy retains only in-frame clones and omits some. The sample holds about 53,000 clones; roughly 83% are singletons and the top ten take around 4.3%. This CDR3 contains 14 residues. After removal of 6 bases from V and 1 base from J, the junction contained 5 bases not matched to a gene. The germline V gene encodes CDR1 KGHSH and CDR2 LQKENI. This clone was picked up a small number of times. The source of this sequence is an adult with an advanced solid tumor such as melanoma, head and neck, liver or kidney cancer. Sequences were derived from CD4+ or CD8+ T cells sorted from blood, sampled in a trial of the OX40 agonist ivuxolimab. This rearrangement joins TRBV18 to TRBJ1-2; 7 nucleotides line up with TRBD1. CDR3 in amino acids: CASSSGTDNYGYTF. The CDR3 DNA reads TGTGCCAGCTCTTCCGGGACAGATAACTATGGCTACACCTTC.